Sequencing of this TCR beta chain was carried out in a study of T cells expressing NK-cell markers (dated by TCRdb to the early 2020s). Regarding the research as a whole: In sorted CD3+CD56+NKG2C+, CD3+CD56+NKG2C- and CD3+CD56-NKG2C+ T-cell subsets from 7 to 9 donors, TCR beta-chain repertoires were profiled. Of the eight sequenced donors, seven were found to be HCMV-seropositive and one was found to be HCMV-seronegative. The study sequenced eight donors, all healthy volunteers chosen at random: three men and five women. The libraries were sequenced on Illumina HiSeq 2000/2500, MiSeq or NextSeq, producing 2 x 150 bp reads. General findings and caveats noted by the study authors: It remained unclear whether the expanded NKG2C-expressing T cell clones were specific for HCMV antigens. In 6 or 7 donors, the dominant CD3+CD56+NKG2C+ clonotypes ranked among the top 10 CD8+ clonotypes, making up 1.0-7.0% of CD8+ T cells. Those dominant clonotypes were again the most abundant among CD3+CD56-NKG2C+ cells in a handful of donors, at about 28.3-65%.

The listed sequencing device is Illumina HiSeq 2000. TCR beta cDNA libraries were prepared using 5'RACE template switching, which introduced a universal primer site and unique molecular identifiers. cDNA synthesis was primed from the TCR beta constant segment and was followed by two successive PCR amplification steps. From the authors' description of their analysis: MIGEC was used to demultiplex reads and group reads by UMI, and MiTCR was used to assemble and quantify clonotypes. To exclude erroneous sequences, only TCR cDNA sequences supported by at least two reads were retained. The tcR package was used for downstream repertoire analysis, and clonotypes were matched across fractions by CDR3 nucleotide sequence plus V segment. VDJmatch was used to annotate antigen specificity against VDJdb, with one amino acid substitution allowed in CDR3. TCRdb reprocessed the sequencing reads and holds a single record per CDR3 protein sequence, with no DNA. Here the V and J calls rest on TCRdb's processing, not on the authors' analysis. The sample's records list about 150,000 distinct CDR3 sequences. The ten top clones hold roughly 35% of the sample.

HCMV-specific IgG was detected in serum with a commercial ELISA kit to determine HCMV serostatus. Ficoll density gradient centrifugation was used to isolate peripheral blood mononuclear cells from blood. The germline V gene gives CDR1 as MNHEY and CDR2 as SVGAGI. The CDR3 goes from the cysteine to the phenylalanine over 16 residues. DNA is not on record. Concerning this clonotype itself: Which antigen it targets is not known.

The chain is made from TRBV6-5 and TRBJ2-1. Sequenced sample: blood T cells: a sorted CD56 or NKG2C T cell subset, CD4+ or CD8+ T cells, or bulk PBMC T cells (not recorded which). The origin of this receptor is a woman aged 45 to 65 in good health. Donor details come from another sample of the same person, matched by shared clones. The CDR3 corresponds to CASSSSILSSYNEQFF.